The rows below give T cell receptor beta chains drawn from one sample of a study of blood T cell repertoires in COVID-19. Assay: immunoSEQ multiplex PCR; the TCRdb copy retains only in-frame clones and omits some. The table has around 160,000 clones, about 83% seen once; the top ten hold less than 6%. Sequenced sample: PBMCs or T cells enriched from blood (not recorded which). The receptors shown here come from a woman aged 45-59 years who had been exposed to COVID-19. Both conserved end residues are part of each CDR3. The order of the fields is D gene, V gene, clone size, J gene, CDR3 protein, CDR3 DNA. A D gene is named only where the DNA matches it firmly. Only part of the rows carry a size: once, few, many, or a class if the clone is expanded.

d_call: -
v_call: TRBV9
clone_size: once
j_call: TRBJ2-3
cdr3_aa: CASSATRTSREGGAQYF
cdr3_nt: TGTGCCAGCAGCGCCACCCGGACTTCCCGTGAGGGGGGGGCGCAGTATTTT

d_call: TRBD1
v_call: TRBV19
clone_size: once
j_call: TRBJ1-2
cdr3_aa: CASSAQGAGYGYTF
cdr3_nt: TGTGCCAGTAGTGCACAGGGGGCCGGCTATGGCTACACCTTC

d_call: TRBD2
v_call: TRBV19
clone_size: -
j_call: TRBJ2-1
cdr3_aa: CASTPGRGVYNEQFF
cdr3_nt: TGTGCCAGTACGCCTGGGCGGGGGGTCTACAATGAGCAGTTCTTC

d_call: -
v_call: TRBV6-2/TRBV6-3
clone_size: -
j_call: TRBJ1-1
cdr3_aa: CASSQGAEAFF
cdr3_nt: TGTGCCAGCAGCCAAGGGGCTGAAGCTTTCTTT

d_call: -
v_call: TRBV3-1/TRBV3-2
clone_size: many
j_call: TRBJ1-2
cdr3_aa: CASSQVFSPGHKEGYTF
cdr3_nt: TGTGCCAGCAGCCAGGTTTTTTCGCCGGGACACAAGGAAGGCTACACCTTC

d_call: -
v_call: TRBV9
clone_size: -
j_call: TRBJ2-1
cdr3_aa: CASSLASSYNEQFF
cdr3_nt: TGTGCCAGCAGCCTAGCGAGCTCCTACAATGAGCAGTTCTTC

d_call: -
v_call: TRBV25-1
clone_size: -
j_call: TRBJ1-1
cdr3_aa: CASSVGHNTEAFF
cdr3_nt: TGTGCCAGCAGTGTAGGACATAACACTGAAGCTTTCTTT

d_call: TRBD1
v_call: TRBV6-5
clone_size: -
j_call: TRBJ1-6
cdr3_aa: CASSYSTRRGYPPLHF
cdr3_nt: TGTGCCAGCAGTTACTCGACTCGCAGGGGGTATCCACCCCTCCACTTT

d_call: TRBD1
v_call: TRBV30
clone_size: -
j_call: TRBJ2-5
cdr3_aa: CASHPARGSQETQYF
cdr3_nt: TGTGCCTCCCACCCGGCCAGGGGGTCCCAAGAGACCCAGTACTTC

d_call: -
v_call: TRBV7-2
clone_size: -
j_call: TRBJ1-5
cdr3_aa: CASSSRGGDQPQHF
cdr3_nt: TGTGCCAGCAGCTCCAGGGGTGGCGATCAGCCCCAGCATTTT

d_call: -
v_call: TRBV11-3
clone_size: -
j_call: TRBJ2-1
cdr3_aa: CASSTTQYNEQFF
cdr3_nt: TGTGCCAGCAGCACGACTCAATACAATGAGCAGTTCTTC

d_call: -
v_call: TRBV6-5
clone_size: -
j_call: TRBJ1-3
cdr3_aa: CASSKNPGAGNTIYF
cdr3_nt: TGTGCCAGCAGTAAAAACCCGGGGGCTGGAAACACCATATATTTT

d_call: TRBD2
v_call: TRBV6-2/TRBV6-3
clone_size: -
j_call: TRBJ2-1
cdr3_aa: CASSRTSRNEQFF
cdr3_nt: TGTGCCAGCAGCCGGACTAGCCGCAATGAGCAGTTCTTC

d_call: -
v_call: TRBV5-1
clone_size: -
j_call: TRBJ1-5
cdr3_aa: CASSLTGQSNQPQHF
cdr3_nt: TGCGCCAGCAGCTTGACCGGACAGAGCAATCAGCCCCAGCATTTT

d_call: TRBD1
v_call: TRBV30
clone_size: few
j_call: TRBJ1-2
cdr3_aa: CAWSGTGVDGYTF
cdr3_nt: TGTGCCTGGAGTGGGACAGGGGTTGATGGCTACACCTTC

d_call: TRBD2
v_call: TRBV10-3
clone_size: -
j_call: TRBJ2-4
cdr3_aa: CAISESMAGGTKNIQYF
cdr3_nt: TGTGCCATCAGTGAGTCGATGGCGGGAGGTACCAAAAACATTCAGTACTTC

d_call: TRBD2
v_call: TRBV6-1
clone_size: -
j_call: TRBJ2-7
cdr3_aa: CASSDPGSGTYEQYF
cdr3_nt: TGTGCCAGCAGTGACCCGGGTAGCGGGACCTACGAGCAGTACTTC

d_call: TRBD1
v_call: TRBV7-2
clone_size: -
j_call: TRBJ1-2
cdr3_aa: CASSLSTGGYYGYTF
cdr3_nt: TGTGCCAGCAGCTTATCCACAGGGGGCTACTATGGCTACACCTTC

d_call: -
v_call: TRBV5-5
clone_size: once
j_call: TRBJ1-5
cdr3_aa: CASSIGQFSNQPQHF
cdr3_nt: TGTGCCAGCAGCATTGGACAGTTTAGCAATCAGCCCCAGCATTTT

d_call: TRBD2
v_call: TRBV12-5
clone_size: -
j_call: TRBJ2-3
cdr3_aa: CASGPGGSGRKADTQYF
cdr3_nt: TGTGCTAGTGGTCCCGGAGGGAGCGGGAGGAAGGCAGATACGCAGTATTTT

d_call: TRBD2
v_call: TRBV6-4
clone_size: medium-sized
j_call: TRBJ2-3
cdr3_aa: CASSEHGTSGTDTQYF
cdr3_nt: TGTGCCAGCAGTGAGCACGGGACTAGCGGCACAGATACGCAGTATTTT

d_call: -
v_call: TRBV9
clone_size: -
j_call: TRBJ2-3
cdr3_aa: CASSEGRDTQYF
cdr3_nt: TGTGCCAGCAGTGAAGGGAGGGATACGCAGTATTTT

d_call: TRBD1
v_call: TRBV5-4
clone_size: -
j_call: TRBJ1-5
cdr3_aa: CASSPGTGPNQPQHF
cdr3_nt: TGTGCCAGCAGCCCCGGGACAGGCCCCAATCAACCCCAGCATTTT

d_call: -
v_call: TRBV6-2/TRBV6-3
clone_size: -
j_call: TRBJ2-2
cdr3_aa: CASSRRVGTGELFF
cdr3_nt: TGTGCCAGCAGCCGCAGGGTGGGGACCGGGGAGCTGTTTTTT

d_call: TRBD1
v_call: TRBV12-5
clone_size: -
j_call: TRBJ2-7
cdr3_aa: CASLRTGAYEQYF
cdr3_nt: TGTGCTAGCCTAAGGACAGGGGCCTACGAGCAGTACTTC

d_call: -
v_call: TRBV24-1
clone_size: -
j_call: TRBJ1-5
cdr3_aa: CATREGTHDFSNQPQHF
cdr3_nt: TGTGCCACCAGGGAAGGGACACATGATTTTTCTAATCAGCCCCAGCATTTT

d_call: -
v_call: TRBV5-1
clone_size: -
j_call: TRBJ1-5
cdr3_aa: CASSLDGQPNQPQHF
cdr3_nt: TGCGCCAGCAGCTTGGATGGACAGCCAAATCAGCCCCAGCATTTT

d_call: -
v_call: TRBV19
clone_size: -
j_call: TRBJ1-5
cdr3_aa: CASRKDSGEPQHF
cdr3_nt: TGTGCCAGTCGCAAGGACAGCGGGGAGCCCCAGCATTTT

d_call: -
v_call: TRBV11-3
clone_size: -
j_call: TRBJ2-5
cdr3_aa: CASSLSSGETQYF
cdr3_nt: TGTGCCAGCAGCTTAAGCAGCGGGGAGACCCAGTACTTC

d_call: TRBD2
v_call: TRBV7-9
clone_size: few
j_call: TRBJ2-7
cdr3_aa: CASRPQLAVLRSTSYEQYF
cdr3_nt: TGTGCCAGCAGACCCCAGCTAGCGGTGCTCCGCTCCACCTCCTACGAGCAGTACTTC

d_call: TRBD2
v_call: TRBV13
clone_size: -
j_call: TRBJ2-1
cdr3_aa: CASSLGGRYEQFF
cdr3_nt: TGTGCCAGCAGCTTAGGCGGGAGGTATGAGCAGTTCTTC

d_call: -
v_call: TRBV9
clone_size: -
j_call: TRBJ2-7
cdr3_aa: CASSLIPSSYEQYF
cdr3_nt: TGTGCCAGCAGCCTCATCCCCAGCTCCTACGAGCAGTACTTC

d_call: -
v_call: TRBV10-3
clone_size: -
j_call: TRBJ1-3
cdr3_aa: CAISDSTAPGNTIYF
cdr3_nt: TGTGCCATCAGTGACTCGACAGCCCCTGGAAACACCATATATTTT

d_call: -
v_call: TRBV3-1/TRBV3-2
clone_size: -
j_call: TRBJ1-4
cdr3_aa: CASSQDRWRFEKLFF
cdr3_nt: TGTGCCAGCAGCCAAGATCGTTGGCGGTTCGAAAAACTGTTTTTT

d_call: TRBD2
v_call: TRBV7-9
clone_size: -
j_call: TRBJ2-5
cdr3_aa: CASSLLAGGEKETQYF
cdr3_nt: TGTGCCAGCAGCCTCCTAGCGGGGGGGGAGAAAGAGACCCAGTACTTC

d_call: TRBD1
v_call: TRBV4-3
clone_size: -
j_call: TRBJ1-3
cdr3_aa: CASSQGTGVGNTIYF
cdr3_nt: TGCGCCAGCAGCCAAGGGACAGGGGTGGGAAACACCATATATTTT

d_call: TRBD2
v_call: TRBV5-1
clone_size: -
j_call: TRBJ2-1
cdr3_aa: CASSLLAGPHNEQFF
cdr3_nt: TGCGCCAGCAGCTTACTAGCGGGGCCCCACAATGAGCAGTTCTTC

d_call: -
v_call: TRBV12-5
clone_size: -
j_call: TRBJ2-2
cdr3_aa: CASGLPGSGELFF
cdr3_nt: TGTGCTAGTGGCTTGCCGGGGAGCGGGGAGCTGTTTTTT